Listed here are 13 T cell receptor beta chains from one sample, sequenced in a study of cytomegalovirus exposure and HLA in healthy donors. Use of 60 Vbeta and 13 Jbeta primers characterized the PCR. Clones were read by immunoSEQ multiplex PCR, and TCRdb kept only the in-frame ones, dropping some. The sample has more than 85,000 clones; approximately 81% are singletons. The sample was PBMCs. The receptors here all came from a man aged 25 to 40 in good health and CMV-seronegative.

This clone was recorded a few times. The chain has TRBV28 and TRBJ2-5; D is uncertain. This CDR3 is 13 amino acids long. With 6 bases removed from V and 4 bases from J, the gap between germline ends came to 12 bases. CDR1 and CDR2 (germline): MDHEN, SYDVKM. CDR3 amino acids: CASRVTRGETQYF. The CDR3 DNA is TGTGCCAGCAGGGTCACCCGCGGAGAGACCCAGTACTTC. The complete variable domain, with remaining parts taken from reference TRBV28 and TRBJ2-5, reads DVKVTQSSRYLVKRTGEKVFLECVQDMDHENMFWYRQDPGLGLRLIYFSYDVKMKEKGDIPEGYSVSREKKERFSLILESASTNQTSMYLCASRVTRGETQYFGPGTRLLVL.

Only a few counts were recorded for this clone. The chain combines TRBV19 with TRBJ1-1; a possible D gene is TRBD1 (6 bases). The germline CDR1 and CDR2 sequences are LNHDA and SQIVND (reference sequence). CDR3 length equals 13 residues. V was clipped by 7 bases and J by 5 bases, with 14 bases between them. The CDR3 protein is CASTQQGRTEAFF. The CDR3 region has the DNA TGTGCCAGTACCCAGCAGGGGCGAACTGAAGCTTTCTTT.

This clone appeared once. The chain uses TRBV4-1 and TRBJ2-1; 11 nucleotides align to TRBD2. V was pared by 3 bases and J by 9 bases, with 10 bases of the junction left unmatched. The germline V gene has CDR1 MGHRA and CDR2 YSYEKL. The length of the CDR3 is 16 residues. The CDR3 protein is CASSHILAGAHGEQFF. The CDR3 coding sequence is TGCGCCAGCAGCCACATACTAGCGGGAGCTCATGGTGAGCAGTTCTTC.

The chain employs TRBV7-9 and TRBJ2-1, with 9 bases matching TRBD1. V lost 5 bases, J lost 9 bases, and 11 bases stayed unmatched. The length of the CDR3 is 15 residues. The germline gives CDR1 SEHNR, CDR2 FQNEAQ (reference sequence). For the CDR3, the DNA is TGTGCCAGCAGCCACCCGGGACAGGGAATCGGTGAGCAGTTCTTC. This sequence encodes CASSHPGQGIGEQFF.

This rearrangement joins TRBV5-1 to TRBJ2-3; 9 bases are a match to TRBD1. Germline CDR1 reads SGHRS; CDR2 reads YFSETQ. With 0 bases clipped from V and 3 bases from J, the junction kept 5 bases outside the gene matches. This CDR3 is 16 amino acids long. For the CDR3, the DNA is TGCGCCAGCAGCTTGGGTTCGGGACAGGGAACAGATACGCAGTATTTT. This sequence encodes CASSLGSGQGTDTQYF. Full variable domain (missing parts from reference TRBV5-1 and TRBJ2-3): KAGVTQTPRYLIKTRGQQVTLSCSPISGHRSVSWYQQTPGQGLQFLFEYFSETQRNKGNFPGRFSGRQFSNSRSEMNVSTLELGDSALYLCASSLGSGQGTDTQYFGPGTRLTVL.

This chain joins TRBV5-1 and TRBJ1-1; 10 bases map to TRBD1. With V trimmed by 1 base and J by 0 bases, 6 bases remained unmatched. CDR1 is SGHRS, CDR2 YFSETQ, per germline. This CDR3 comprises 17 residues. The CDR3 DNA follows: TGCGCCAGCAGCTTGAGACGGGACAGGGGTTTGAACACTGAAGCTTTCTTT. Translation: CASSLRRDRGLNTEAFF. Drawing the rest from reference TRBV5-1 and TRBJ1-1, the complete variable domain is KAGVTQTPRYLIKTRGQQVTLSCSPISGHRSVSWYQQTPGQGLQFLFEYFSETQRNKGNFPGRFSGRQFSNSRSEMNVSTLELGDSALYLCASSLRRDRGLNTEAFFGQGTRLTVV.

The V call is TRBV6-1, the J call TRBJ1-1, with TRBD1 as a possible D gene (5 bases). The V gene's germline CDR1 is MNHNS and CDR2 SASEGT. The V end was cut by 2 bases, the J end by 4 bases, with 26 bases between. CDR3 length: 19 amino acids. In DNA form, the CDR3 reads TGTGCCAGCAGTGAAAGGGCCACGCGAGGAGCAGGGTTGATCACTGAAGCTTTCTTT. Translation: CASSERATRGAGLITEAFF.

This clone was found a few times. V gene TRBV6-6 combines with J gene TRBJ1-5, with TRBD1 matching over 8 bases. V was pared by 5 bases and J by 7 bases, with 1 base of the junction left unmatched. The CDR3 is 12 amino acids. In germline, CDR1 is MNHNY, CDR2 SVGAGI (reference sequence). In nucleotides, the CDR3 is TGTGCCAGCAGTACAGGGGGGCAGCCCCAGCATTTT. This codes for CASSTGGQPQHF.

The chain recombines TRBV7-2 with TRBJ2-3; 9 positions agree with TRBD1. The CDR3 contains 18 residues. V gave up 1 base and J gave up 6 bases; unmatched junction bases: 14. Germline assignment: CDR1 SGHTA and CDR2 FQGNSA. CDR3 in amino acids: CASSLEGTGTKRADTQYF. CDR3 nucleotide sequence: TGTGCCAGCAGCTTAGAGGGGACAGGGACGAAGCGGGCGGATACGCAGTATTTT.

This rearrangement joins TRBV10-1 to TRBJ2-3, with 10 bases aligning to TRBD1. The germline CDR1 and CDR2 sequences are WNHNN and SYGVQD (reference sequence). This CDR3 comprises 14 residues. Trimming at V came to 6 bases and at J to 4 bases, leaving 4 bases not matched to a gene. CDR3 region: CASSPGTGADTQYF. The CDR3 nucleotides read TGCGCCAGCAGCCCCGGGACAGGGGCAGATACGCAGTATTTT.

This chain joins TRBV27 and TRBJ2-7; 7 positions agree with TRBD1. The CDR3 length is 12 residues. V was pared by 6 bases and J by 5 bases, with 4 bases of the junction left unmatched. The germline gives CDR1 MNHEY, CDR2 SMNVEV (reference sequence). In DNA form, the CDR3 reads TGTGCCAGCAGCCCTGGACAGGACGAGCAGTACTTC. Its protein is CASSPGQDEQYF.

The rearrangement uses TRBV7-2 and TRBJ1-1; maybe TRBD1 (5 bases). This CDR3 comprises 14 residues. V lost 5 bases and J lost 4, with 14 bases in between. CDR1 SGHTA and CDR2 FQGNSA come from the germline V gene. DNA of the CDR3: TGTGCCAGCAGCGACGGCCGACAGAGCACTGAAGCTTTCTTT. Its protein product is CASSDGRQSTEAFF.

V gene TRBV15 combines with J gene TRBJ2-2, with D uncertain. Trimming shortened V by 3 bases and J by 3 bases, and 14 bases separated the two germline ends. CDR3 size: 16 residues. Germline CDR1 and CDR2: LNHNV and YYDKDF (reference sequence). Here the CDR3 DNA reads TGTGCCACCAGCAGCTTGACATCCTTAGACACCGGGGAGCTGTTTTTT. Protein: CATSSLTSLDTGELFF. The full variable domain, in which reference TRBV15 and TRBJ2-2 provide the parts outside the CDR3, is DAMVIQNPRYQVTQFGKPVTLSCSQTLNHNVMYWYQQKSSQAPKLLFHYYDKDFNNEADTPDNFQSRRPNTSFCFLDIRSPGLGDTAMYLCATSSLTSLDTGELFFGEGSRLTVL.